Shown below are 23 T cell receptor beta chains from a single sample sequenced in a study of breast tumors, draining lymph nodes, adjacent tissues. TCRdb re-derived calls from the multiplex PCR reads in MiXCR, one entry per CDR3 protein. The sample carries tens of thousands of distinct CDR3 sequences, roughly 29% recorded once. The lymph nodes were axillary draining lymph nodes from breast cancer patients. The sequenced material came from axillary lymph node tissue. The source of these receptors is a female donor with breast cancer. Some clones in this sample may be carry-over from other donors' samples.

At least ten counts were recorded for this clonotype. V and J are TRBV19 and TRBJ2-1; D possibly corresponds to TRBD2 (6 bases). The CDR3 consists of 13 residues. CDR1 is LNHDA and CDR2 is SQIVND in the germline V gene (reference sequence). V was cut by 1 base and J by 7 bases, with 8 bases left in between. The CDR3 sequence is CASSIGGGNEQFF. DNA of the CDR3: TGTGCCAGTAGTATAGGTGGGGGGAATGAGCAGTTCTTC.

In this sample, this clonotype turned up many times. The chain has TRBV2 and TRBJ2-5; 8 nucleotides align to TRBD1. V gave up 7 bases and J gave up 4 bases; unmatched junction bases: 2. Germline loops: CDR1 SNHLY, CDR2 FYNNEI. The CDR3 covers 12 residues. CDR3: CASKDRGETQYF. CDR3 DNA sequence: TGTGCCAGCAAAGACAGGGGAGAGACCCAGTACTTC.

There are many counts of this clonotype. J is TRBJ2-6 and V is TRBV20-1; D remains ambiguous. Germline-derived CDR1 and CDR2 are DFQATT and SNEGSKA (reference sequence). This CDR3 contains 15 residues. V gave up 5 bases and J gave up 0 bases, with 11 bases separating them. The CDR3 DNA follows: TGCAGTGCTTCCCCCGGATACTCTGGGGCCAACGTCCTGACTTTC. It yields the protein CSASPGYSGANVLTF.

For the CDR3, the DNA is TGTGCCACCAGCAGGGGACTAGCGGGAGGAGATACGCAGTATTTT. This codes for CATSRGLAGGDTQYF. The J gene is TRBJ2-3, the V gene TRBV15; 15 bases are a match to TRBD2. CDR1 is LNHNV and CDR2 is YYDKDF in the germline V gene (reference sequence). V lost 3 bases and J lost 5; bases outside the gene matches: 0. This CDR3 is 15 amino acids long.

This clonotype has a count of ten or more. The V and J genes are TRBV19 and TRBJ2-3; D is ambiguous. Germline assignment: CDR1 LNHDA and CDR2 SQIVND (reference sequence). The CDR3 runs 17 residues. V gave up 3 bases and J gave up 1 base, with 17 bases separating them. CDR3 sequence (DNA): TGTGCCAGTAGTATTAGTTCCCTCGGTGGGGGCACAGATACGCAGTATTTT. Translated, it gives CASSISSLGGGTDTQYF.

The table lists this clonotype with many counts. The chain's CDR3 is CASSPHRVEQYF. The CDR3 bases are TGTGCCAGCAGTCCACACAGGGTCGAGCAGTACTTC. This chain uses TRBV6-1 with TRBJ2-7, with a possible D match to TRBD1 (6 bases). The V end lost 5 bases, the J end lost 6 bases, and 11 bases lay between the germline ends. The germline V gene encodes CDR1 MNHNS and CDR2 SASEGT. The CDR3 extends over 12 amino acids.

This clonotype was recorded many times. The rearrangement uses TRBV10-3 and TRBJ2-2, with D maybe TRBD2 (5 bases). The V end lost 4 bases, the J end lost 3 bases, and 9 bases lay between the germline ends. CDR3 length: 14 amino acids. Germline V gene sequence: CDR1 ENHRY, CDR2 SYGVKD. The DNA of the CDR3 is TGTGCCATCAGTGTAACTAGTTACACCGGGGAGCTGTTTTTT. Translating it yields CAISVTSYTGELFF.

About this clonotype: A read error is possible here, since a much larger clone lies one base away. The V call is TRBV3-1, the J call TRBJ2-1, with 8 bases matching TRBD1. This CDR3 is 14 amino acids long. Germline V gives CDR1 LGHDT, CDR2 YNNKEL (reference sequence). The CDR3: CASSQGPGGNERFF. The CDR3 DNA sequence: TGTGCCAGCAGCCAAGGCCCAGGGGGCAATGAGCGGTTCTTC.

This clonotype was seen ten or more times. The CDR3 loop reads CASSPGIPGAGGGYEQYF. CDR3 DNA sequence: TGTGCCAGCTCACCGGGAATACCGGGGGCGGGAGGAGGGTACGAGCAGTACTTC. The rearrangement links TRBV18 to TRBJ2-7, with TRBD2 identical over 8 bases. Germline assignment: CDR1 KGHSH and CDR2 LQKENI. The CDR3 has 18 amino acids. After removal of 3 bases from V and 4 bases from J, the junction contained 17 bases not matched to a gene.

On this clonotype itself: An end of the junction does not agree with germline; a read error may underlie this. The J gene is TRBJ1-6, the V gene TRBV7-3; D gene unclear. The CDR3 is made up of 13 amino acids. The V gene's germline CDR1 is SGHTA and CDR2 FQGTGA. CDR3 sequence (DNA): TGTGCCGGCAGCCCGGGCAGGAATTCACCCCTCCACTTT. As protein: CAGSPGRNSPLHF.

The sample holds a few counts of this clonotype. The J gene is TRBJ1-1, the V gene TRBV5-6; D not resolved. The CDR3 covers 13 residues. Trimming shortened V by 4 bases and J by 1 base, and 8 bases separated the two germline ends. CDR1 and CDR2 (germline): SGHDT, YYEEEE. In DNA, the CDR3 is TGTGCCAGCAGCCCACAGCCGAACACTGAAGCTTTCTTT. It is translated as CASSPQPNTEAFF. The variable domain in full, completed from reference TRBV5-6 and TRBJ1-1, reads DAGVTQSPTHLIKTRGQQVTLRCSPKSGHDTVSWYQQALGQGPQFIFQYYEEEERQRGNFPDRFSGHQFPNYSSELNVNALLLGDSALYLCASSPQPNTEAFFGQGTRLTVV.

Regarding this clonotype: At one end the junction does not follow the germline gene, possibly because of a read error. The chain joins TRBV7-2 to TRBJ2-3, with 11 bases aligning to TRBD2. The CDR3 contains 17 residues. Germline V lookup: CDR1 SGHTA, CDR2 FQGNSA. The CDR3 is CASSLASSGRSADTLYF. CDR3 nucleotide sequence: TGTGCCAGCAGCTTAGCCTCTAGCGGGAGGTCCGCAGATACGCTGTATTTT.

The sample holds many counts of this clonotype. The chain couples TRBV15 to TRBJ1-5; no clear D gene. CDR1 is LNHNV, CDR2 YYDKDF, per germline (reference sequence). V was cut by 5 bases and J by 5 bases, with 13 bases left in between. The CDR3 loop spans 14 amino acids. CDR3 nucleotides: TGTGCCACCAGCCGCGGACGGACTTATCAGCCCCAGCATTTT. Translating gives CATSRGRTYQPQHF.

Ten or more counts support this clonotype. The rearrangement links TRBV5-1 to TRBJ2-1, with D tentatively TRBD1 (6 bases). CDR3 size: 13 residues. The V end lost 3 bases, the J end lost 10 bases, and 14 bases lay between the germline ends. In germline, CDR1 is SGHRS, CDR2 YFSETQ. CDR3 sequence reads: CASSSLTGFEQFF. CDR3 DNA sequence: TGCGCCAGCAGCTCCCTTACAGGGTTCGAGCAGTTCTTC.

With regard to this clonotype: A read error may produce the germline difference seen at one junction end. The V gene is TRBV7-8, the J gene TRBJ2-3; D is perhaps TRBD2 (5 bases). Germline-derived CDR1 and CDR2 are SGHVS and FQNEAQ. There are 19 residues in the CDR3. The CDR3 here is CASGLALTRFRRGTDTQYF. CDR3 DNA: TGTGCCAGCGGCTTAGCGCTCACTAGGTTTCGAAGGGGCACAGATACGCAGTATTTT.

Turning to this clonotype: Because the CDR3's place on the DNA is in doubt, the DNA is left out and the CDR3 is given as listed by TCRdb. The V call is TRBV5-1, the J call TRBJ2-1; TRBD2 was called by the table and not checked on the DNA. Inclusive of both ends, the CDR3 amounts to 20 amino acids. Germline V lookup: CDR1 SGHRS, CDR2 YFSETQ. This CDR3 is CASSFYICSARDPNWNEQFF.

This clonotype was found many times. The rearrangement joins TRBV20-1 to TRBJ2-1; the match to TRBD2 covers 8 bases. Germline CDR1 and CDR2: DFQATT and SNEGSKA (reference sequence). The CDR3 covers 14 residues. The ends lost 6 bases at V and 8 bases at J; junction bases unmatched: 12. CDR3 loop: CSADPGTSAYEQFF. The DNA for the CDR3 is TGCAGTGCAGACCCCGGGACTAGTGCTTATGAGCAGTTCTTC.

This clonotype has ten or more counts. The chain links TRBV5-8 to TRBJ1-2, with D uncertain. The CDR3 length is 13 residues. Germline V gene sequence: CDR1 SGHTS, CDR2 YDEGEE. V shed 0 bases and J shed 6 bases, with 9 bases lying between them. In nucleotides, the CDR3 is TGTGCCAGCAGCTTGGCCGGTAGGGATGGCTACACCTTC. Protein: CASSLAGRDGYTF.

This clonotype was seen at least ten times. The chain recombines TRBV6-6 with TRBJ2-7; the D is unclear. CDR1 is MNHNY and CDR2 is SVGAGI in the germline V gene (reference sequence). Trimming shortened V by 5 bases and J by 4 bases, and 15 bases separated the two germline ends. This CDR3 has 14 residues. CDR3 bases: TGTGCCAGCAGTCATGGGTTCGCCCCGTACGAGCAGTACTTC. This encodes CASSHGFAPYEQYF.

In its sample, this clonotype was seen many times. This chain uses TRBV14 with TRBJ2-7; 8 nucleotides line up with TRBD1. The V and J ends lost 8 bases and 1 base, in that order; junction bases with no gene match: 7. The CDR3 covers 14 residues. CDR1 and CDR2 from the germline V gene are SGHDN and FVKESK. The CDR3 region is CASRRQGQSYEQYF. CDR3 coding DNA: TGTGCCAGCCGACGACAGGGGCAATCCTACGAGCAGTACTTC.

The sample holds many counts of this clonotype. J is TRBJ2-1 and V is TRBV29-1, with TRBD2 identical over 9 bases. The germline V gene has CDR1 SQVTM and CDR2 ANQGSEA. The ends lost 7 bases at V and 7 bases at J; junction bases unmatched: 11. This CDR3 region has 14 residues. The CDR3 DNA sequence: TGCAGCGCGTCTACCGGGACTAGCCCAAATGAGCAGTTCTTC. Protein product: CSASTGTSPNEQFF.

This clonotype has a count of ten or more. This chain connects TRBV6-5 to TRBJ2-7, with TRBD2 identical over 7 bases. J gave up 7 bases and V 0 bases, and 9 bases lay outside the gene matches. CDR3 length: 15 amino acids. CDR1 and CDR2 from the germline V gene are MNHEY and SVGAGI. The CDR3 loop reads CASSYSLAVAGEQYF. CDR3 DNA sequence: TGTGCCAGCAGTTACTCGCTAGCGGTGGCGGGTGAGCAGTACTTC.

This clonotype was picked up many times. This rearrangement joins TRBV29-1 to TRBJ1-1, with no clear D. Trimming took off 7 bases at V and 4 bases at J, with 13 bases between the two ends. Germline CDR1 and CDR2: SQVTM and ANQGSEA. The CDR3 spans 12 residues. The CDR3 bases are TGCAGCGCCACCCCCGGCGGCACTGAAGCTTTCTTT. It yields the protein CSATPGGTEAFF.